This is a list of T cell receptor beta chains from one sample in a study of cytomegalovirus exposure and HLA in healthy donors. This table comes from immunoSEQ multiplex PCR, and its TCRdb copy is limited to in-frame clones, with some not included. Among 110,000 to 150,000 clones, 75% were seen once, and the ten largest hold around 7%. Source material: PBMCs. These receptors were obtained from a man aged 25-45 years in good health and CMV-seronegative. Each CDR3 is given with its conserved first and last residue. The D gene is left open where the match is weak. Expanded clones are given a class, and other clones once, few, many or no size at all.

cdr3_nt: TGTGCCAGCAGCTTACGGAGCTCCTACAATGAGCAGTTCTTC
cdr3_aa: CASSLRSSYNEQFF
v_call: TRBV5-8
d_call: NA
j_call: TRBJ2-1
clone_size: NA

cdr3_nt: TGTGCCAGCAGCTTGGTAGCGGGAGCCTACAATGAGCAGTTCTTC
cdr3_aa: CASSLVAGAYNEQFF
v_call: TRBV5-4
d_call: TRBD2
j_call: TRBJ2-1
clone_size: NA

cdr3_nt: TGTGCCAGCAGCTTATTAAAGACTAGCGGGAGACGCTACGAGCAGTACTTC
cdr3_aa: CASSLLKTSGRRYEQYF
v_call: TRBV5-6
d_call: TRBD2
j_call: TRBJ2-7
clone_size: NA

cdr3_nt: TGTGCCAGCAGCCCAGGAAGGGGGTCGAGAGATGAAAAACTGTTTTTT
cdr3_aa: CASSPGRGSRDEKLFF
v_call: TRBV7-2
d_call: NA
j_call: TRBJ1-4
clone_size: NA

cdr3_nt: TGCGCCAGCAGTGAGTCGGAGGGGGAGACCCAGTACTTC
cdr3_aa: CASSESEGETQYF
v_call: TRBV10-1
d_call: NA
j_call: TRBJ2-5
clone_size: NA

cdr3_nt: TGTGCCAGTAGTTCCGGGTTGGTCTACACCTTC
cdr3_aa: CASSSGLVYTF
v_call: TRBV19
d_call: NA
j_call: TRBJ1-2
clone_size: NA

cdr3_nt: TGTGCCAGCAGCTTATCGCGGGAGACCCAGTACTTC
cdr3_aa: CASSLSRETQYF
v_call: TRBV7-2
d_call: NA
j_call: TRBJ2-5
clone_size: NA

cdr3_nt: TGTGCCAGCAGCTCACAGGGGGCGGATGAGCAGTTCTTC
cdr3_aa: CASSSQGADEQFF
v_call: TRBV5-4
d_call: TRBD1
j_call: TRBJ2-1
clone_size: few

cdr3_nt: TGTGCCAGCAGCTTAGGGGCACAGGGGGCCAGCTACGAGCAGTACTTC
cdr3_aa: CASSLGAQGASYEQYF
v_call: TRBV7-2
d_call: TRBD1
j_call: TRBJ2-7
clone_size: once

cdr3_nt: TGTGCCAGCAAAGGACTGAACAATGAGCAGTTCTTC
cdr3_aa: CASKGLNNEQFF
v_call: TRBV28
d_call: NA
j_call: TRBJ2-1
clone_size: NA

cdr3_nt: TGTGCCAGCAGCTTAGTAGTAGGGGGAACTGAAGCTTTCTTT
cdr3_aa: CASSLVVGGTEAFF
v_call: TRBV7-8
d_call: NA
j_call: TRBJ1-1
clone_size: few

cdr3_nt: TGTGCCAGCAGCTCCGGACTAGCGGGAGACGAGCAGTACTTC
cdr3_aa: CASSSGLAGDEQYF
v_call: TRBV11-2
d_call: TRBD2
j_call: TRBJ2-7
clone_size: NA

cdr3_nt: TGCGCCAGCAGTCCCCCGGGACAGGGGGCGTTAGCTTTCTTT
cdr3_aa: CASSPPGQGALAFF
v_call: TRBV23-1
d_call: TRBD1
j_call: TRBJ1-1
clone_size: few

cdr3_nt: TGCGCCAGCCGACAGGAGGATGACACCGGGGAGCTGTTTTTT
cdr3_aa: CASRQEDDTGELFF
v_call: TRBV10-1
d_call: NA
j_call: TRBJ2-2
clone_size: once

cdr3_nt: TGTGCCAGCAGTCGGCGGGGGACAGGGATTAGTAATGAGCAGTTCTTC
cdr3_aa: CASSRRGTGISNEQFF
v_call: TRBV11-2
d_call: TRBD1
j_call: TRBJ2-1
clone_size: NA

cdr3_nt: TGTGCCAGCAGTTACGAAGAGGGCAGGGGGGCGGCCCAGTACTTC
cdr3_aa: CASSYEEGRGAAQYF
v_call: TRBV6-5
d_call: NA
j_call: TRBJ2-5
clone_size: NA

cdr3_nt: TGTGCCAGCAGCGCCGGGACAGGGGGTAGAGGCTACACCTTC
cdr3_aa: CASSAGTGGRGYTF
v_call: TRBV9
d_call: TRBD1
j_call: TRBJ1-2
clone_size: NA

cdr3_nt: TGCGCCAGCAATGTCGCAGATATGAACACTGAAGCTTTCTTT
cdr3_aa: CASNVADMNTEAFF
v_call: TRBV10-2
d_call: NA
j_call: TRBJ1-1
clone_size: NA

cdr3_nt: TGTGCCAGCGCAGGAGGGACAGGACCCCACGAGCAGTACTTC
cdr3_aa: CASAGGTGPHEQYF
v_call: TRBV6-1
d_call: TRBD1
j_call: TRBJ2-7
clone_size: NA

cdr3_nt: TGTGCCAGCAGCTTGAACAGGGGGCGGAAACTGTTTTTT
cdr3_aa: CASSLNRGRKLFF
v_call: TRBV5-6
d_call: TRBD1
j_call: TRBJ1-4
clone_size: NA

cdr3_nt: TGCGCCAGCAGCTTGACGACTAGCGGGAGGAACACCGGGGAGCTGTTTTTT
cdr3_aa: CASSLTTSGRNTGELFF
v_call: TRBV5-1
d_call: TRBD2
j_call: TRBJ2-2
clone_size: NA

cdr3_nt: TGTGCCAGCAAAAACAGGGGAATTGATGGCTACACCTTC
cdr3_aa: CASKNRGIDGYTF
v_call: TRBV2
d_call: TRBD1
j_call: TRBJ1-2
clone_size: once

cdr3_nt: TGCGCCAGCAGCCTAACCTGGGCCAGGGTCCCTAACTATGGCTACACCTTC
cdr3_aa: CASSLTWARVPNYGYTF
v_call: TRBV5-1
d_call: NA
j_call: TRBJ1-2
clone_size: NA

cdr3_nt: TGTGCCAGCAGCTTAAGCGGGAGTGGAGAGACCCAGTACTTC
cdr3_aa: CASSLSGSGETQYF
v_call: TRBV5-6
d_call: TRBD2
j_call: TRBJ2-5
clone_size: once